This TCR beta chain originates from a study of T cells in Graves' hyperthyroidism and ophthalmopathy (dated by TCRdb to the late 2010s). At the level of the whole study: Peripheral blood was collected at initial diagnosis, before any treatment. The 75 to 100 discovery patients were randomly split 7:3 into training and test sets. Prospective prediction of ophthalmopathy was tested in an independent validation cohort of fewer than 20 hyperthyroidism patients and some 17 patients who later progressed to ophthalmopathy. After blood sampling, hyperthyroidism patients were treated with methimazole at a starting dose of 30 mg daily, and ophthalmopathy patients were treated with high-dose intravenous methylprednisolone. The study also compared thyroid tissue and blood T-cell repertoires from several Graves' hyperthyroidism patients. A discovery cohort of fewer than 110 patients, roughly 45 with Graves' ophthalmopathy and approximately 60 with stable Graves' hyperthyroidism, was used to find distinguishing TCR V-J signatures. The paper describes TCR Vbeta CDR3 sequencing of 140 or so peripheral blood samples, made up of roughly 45 ophthalmopathy patients, some 80 hyperthyroidism patients and some 17 progressor patients.

This clonotype was recorded at least ten times. The antigen it recognizes is unknown. No quality values exist for individual bases; no much larger clone is one base distant. Its CDR3 holds 15 amino acids, cysteine through phenylalanine. Of the read, only the CDR3 DNA is kept; its 45 bases are in frame from base 1. The V end loses 3 bases and the J end loses 4 bases, and a stretch of 12 bases separates them. Sequences MNHEY (CDR1) and SMNVEV (CDR2) are obtained from the germline V gene (reference sequence). Broader findings and caveats from the paper: Ophthalmopathy was separated from stable hyperthyroidism by a 13 V-J signature model, with about 86% sensitivity and just over 81% specificity obtained in cross-validation and 80%/75% obtained in testing. In validation, the model predicted progression to ophthalmopathy with approximately 70% sensitivity and 72% to 75% specificity, a median of approximately 6.7 months before onset. Most expanded thyroid clonotypes (frequency above 0.001) were also detected in blood, suggesting blood repertoires may reflect thyroid immune responses. Sample size was not statistically predetermined, and investigators were not blinded to group allocation.

TCR beta CDR3 regions were amplified from RNA transcripts. A first-round RT-PCR of the TCR CDR3 used the HTBI primer set with the Qiagen OneStep RT-PCR kit. The libraries were constructed in a second round of multiplex PCR and then size-selected and purified. Sequencing of the libraries was done on an Illumina HiSeq2000 using paired-end 100 bp reads. The paper's processing steps were these. SOAPnuke was used to process the raw data, throwing out any read that contained adapters or uncalled bases, had a mean Phred below 15, or lacked an exact constant-primer or identifier match. High-quality paired reads were merged using COPE v1.2.5, and each unique nucleotide sequence was defined as a clonotype. MiTCR v1.1 was used to align clonotypes to the IMGT TRBV, TRBD and TRBJ reference segments. Analysis was restricted to V-J combinations with a frequency above 0.0001, which covered about 99% of repertoires. The TCS score was defined as F50 (clonal expansion) divided by E x V (chaos), with BLOSUM62-based TCRdist calculated between CDR3 peptides within each V-J. Welch's t-statistics and random forest reduced approximately 520 V-J features to 10 to 15, which were used in a naive Bayes classifier (R e1071). The raw public reads went through TCRdb reprocessing: fastp at Q25, MiXCR clone calling, in-frame beta chains kept. Rows matching on CDR3 protein sequence are summarized as one entry with the most common DNA and genes. In this record, the V and J calls reflect TCRdb's handling and not the investigators' own analysis. The sample records about 690,000 distinct CDR3 sequences, around 15% of which are singletons. The top ten clones comprise around 16% of the sample.

Graves' hyperthyroidism was defined as stable when no progression to ophthalmopathy occurred over 18 months of follow-up. Hyperthyroidism patients were newly diagnosed, with disease duration under 2 months, and aged 18 to 65 years. The study excluded patients with uncontrolled infections, other autoimmune diseases, pregnancy or lactation. Diagnoses relied on clinical symptoms, serum thyroxine and TRAb, thyroid ultrasound and orbital computed tomography. PBMCs were isolated from 10 ml of fresh peripheral blood by Ficoll-Paque density gradient centrifugation. Total RNA was extracted using Trizol reagent, and RNA quality was assessed on an Agilent 2100 Bioanalyzer.

Rearrangement joined TRBV27 to TRBJ2-2; a weak D assignment points to TRBD1 (5 bases agree). The sample comprised blood. This TCR derives from a man aged 45-60 years with Graves' hyperthyroidism. CDR3 loop: CASSLIQEFTGELFF. The sequenced DNA: TGTGCCAGCAGTTTGATACAGGAATTCACCGGGGAGCTGTTTTTT.